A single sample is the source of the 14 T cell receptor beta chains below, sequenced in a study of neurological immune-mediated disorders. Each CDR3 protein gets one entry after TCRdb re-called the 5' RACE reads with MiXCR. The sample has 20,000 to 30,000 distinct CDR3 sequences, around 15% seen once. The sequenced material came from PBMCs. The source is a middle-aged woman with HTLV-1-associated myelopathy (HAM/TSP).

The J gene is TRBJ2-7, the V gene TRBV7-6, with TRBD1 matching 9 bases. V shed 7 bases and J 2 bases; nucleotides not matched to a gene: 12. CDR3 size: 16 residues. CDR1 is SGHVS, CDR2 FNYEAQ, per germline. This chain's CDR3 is CASTTRSGTGTYEQYF. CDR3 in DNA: TGTGCCAGCACCACACGGTCCGGGACAGGGACCTACGAGCAGTACTTC.

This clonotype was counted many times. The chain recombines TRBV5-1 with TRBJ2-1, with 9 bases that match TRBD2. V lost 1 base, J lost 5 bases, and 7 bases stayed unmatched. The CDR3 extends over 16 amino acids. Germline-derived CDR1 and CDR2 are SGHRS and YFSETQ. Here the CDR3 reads CASSLSAGGPHNEQFF. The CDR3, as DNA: TGCGCCAGCAGCTTGTCTGCGGGGGGGCCCCACAATGAGCAGTTCTTC.

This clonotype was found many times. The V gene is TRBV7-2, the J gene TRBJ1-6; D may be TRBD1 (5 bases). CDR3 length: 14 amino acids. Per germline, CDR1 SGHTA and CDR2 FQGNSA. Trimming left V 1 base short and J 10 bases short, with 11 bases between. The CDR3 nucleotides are TGTGCCAGCAGCTTAGTAGGGGCGAGATCACCCCTCCACTTT. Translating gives CASSLVGARSPLHF.

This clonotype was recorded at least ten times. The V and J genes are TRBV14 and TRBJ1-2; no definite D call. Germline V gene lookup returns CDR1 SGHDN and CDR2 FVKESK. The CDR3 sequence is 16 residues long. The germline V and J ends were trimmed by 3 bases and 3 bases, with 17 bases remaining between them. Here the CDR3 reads CASSHRVKGNDYGYTF. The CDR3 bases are TGTGCCAGCAGCCACCGGGTGAAAGGGAACGACTATGGCTACACCTTC.

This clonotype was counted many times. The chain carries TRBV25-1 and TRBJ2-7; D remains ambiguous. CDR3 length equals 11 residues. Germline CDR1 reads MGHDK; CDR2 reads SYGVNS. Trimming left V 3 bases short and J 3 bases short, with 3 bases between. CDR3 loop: CASSDNYEQYF. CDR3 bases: TGTGCCAGCAGTGACAACTACGAGCAGTACTTC.

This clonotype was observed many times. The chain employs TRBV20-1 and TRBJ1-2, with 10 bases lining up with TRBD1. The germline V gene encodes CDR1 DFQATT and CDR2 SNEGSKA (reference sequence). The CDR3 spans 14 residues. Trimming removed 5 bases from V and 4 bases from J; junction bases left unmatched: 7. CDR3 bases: TGCAGTGCTGACCCGACAGGGGGCGGCTATGGCTACACCTTC. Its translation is CSADPTGGGYGYTF.

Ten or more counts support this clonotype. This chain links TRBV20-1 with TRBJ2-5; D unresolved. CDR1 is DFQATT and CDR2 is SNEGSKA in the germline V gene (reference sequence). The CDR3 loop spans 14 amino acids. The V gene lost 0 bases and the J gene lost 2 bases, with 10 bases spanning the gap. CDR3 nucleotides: TGCAGTGCTAGAGATCAACAGAGGCAAGAGACCCAGTACTTC. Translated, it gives CSARDQQRQETQYF.

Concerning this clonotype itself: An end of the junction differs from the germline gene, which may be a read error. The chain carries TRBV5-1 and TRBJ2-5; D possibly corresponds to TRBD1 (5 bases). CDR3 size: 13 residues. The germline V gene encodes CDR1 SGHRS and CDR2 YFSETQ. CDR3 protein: CANSFGDVGAQYF. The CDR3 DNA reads TGTGCTAACAGCTTCGGCGACGTAGGGGCGCAGTACTTC.

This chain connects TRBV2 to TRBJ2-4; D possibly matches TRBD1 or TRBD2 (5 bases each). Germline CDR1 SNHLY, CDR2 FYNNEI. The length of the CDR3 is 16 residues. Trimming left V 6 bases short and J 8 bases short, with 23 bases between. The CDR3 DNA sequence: TGTGCCAGCAGCCCTCACCGGGACGGAGTTCTCGACATTCAGTACTTC. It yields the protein CASSPHRDGVLDIQYF. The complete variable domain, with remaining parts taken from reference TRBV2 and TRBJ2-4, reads EPEVTQTPSHQVTQMGQEVILRCVPISNHLYFYWYRQILGQKVEFLVSFYNNEISEKSEIFDDQFSVERPDGSNFTLKIRSTKLEDSAMYFCASSPHRDGVLDIQYFGAGTRLSVL.

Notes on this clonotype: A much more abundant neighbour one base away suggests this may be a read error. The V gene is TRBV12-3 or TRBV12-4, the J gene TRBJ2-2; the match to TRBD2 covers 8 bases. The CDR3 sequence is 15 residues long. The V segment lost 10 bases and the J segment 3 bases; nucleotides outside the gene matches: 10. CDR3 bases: TGTGCCATCAGGCAAGCGGGGGTCCACACCGGGGAGCTGTTTTTT. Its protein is CAIRQAGVHTGELFF.

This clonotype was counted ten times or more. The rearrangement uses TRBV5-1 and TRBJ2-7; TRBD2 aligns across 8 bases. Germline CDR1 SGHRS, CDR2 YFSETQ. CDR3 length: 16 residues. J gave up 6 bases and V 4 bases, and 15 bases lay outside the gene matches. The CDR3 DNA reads TGCGCCAGCAGCCCAGGACGGGGGGGGGAGGCTCGCGAGCAGTACTTC. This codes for CASSPGRGGEAREQYF.

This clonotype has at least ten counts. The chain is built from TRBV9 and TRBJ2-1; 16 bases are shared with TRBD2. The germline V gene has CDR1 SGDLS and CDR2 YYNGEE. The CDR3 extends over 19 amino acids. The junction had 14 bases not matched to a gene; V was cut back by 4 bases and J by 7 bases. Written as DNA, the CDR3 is TGTGCCAGCAGCCCATACGTCCCGGGACTAGCGGGGGGGAGGAATGAGCAGTTCTTC. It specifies CASSPYVPGLAGGRNEQFF.

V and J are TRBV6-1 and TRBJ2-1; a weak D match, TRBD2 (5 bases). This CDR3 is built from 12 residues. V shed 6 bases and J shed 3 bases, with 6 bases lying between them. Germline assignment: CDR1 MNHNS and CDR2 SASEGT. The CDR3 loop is CASSGDYNEQFF. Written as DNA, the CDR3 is TGTGCCAGCAGCGGGGACTACAATGAGCAGTTCTTC.

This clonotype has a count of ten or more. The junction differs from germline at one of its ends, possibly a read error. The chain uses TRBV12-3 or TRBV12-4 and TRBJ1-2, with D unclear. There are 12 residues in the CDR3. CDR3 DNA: TGTGCCAGCAGCTTAGGGCGTTATGGCTACACCTTC. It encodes CASSLGRYGYTF.